The subject of this entry is one T cell receptor (beta chain). What it recognizes is unknown. This entry comes from a study of identical twins. Template switching supplied a universal primer site; unique molecular identifiers were carried on the cDNA. TCRdb ran MiXCR on the 5' RACE reads and lists one entry per CDR3 protein. The table records 300,000 to 400,000 distinct CDR3 sequences, more than 9% of them present only once. This CDR3 contains 14 residues. The germline V and J ends were trimmed by 1 base and 4 bases, with 10 bases remaining between them. Germline V gives CDR1 SQVTM, CDR2 ANQGSEA. All donors were healthy Caucasians. Findings and caveats of the study: Models predicted too little out-of-frame TCR alpha sharing in monozygotic twins. While abundant cord blood beta clonotypes carried fewer insertions, memory repertoires showed no such pattern.

These sequences were also reported in another study, on yellow fever vaccine responses in identical twins.

The sample taken for sequencing was CD8+ T cells sorted from blood. The chain combines TRBV29-1 with TRBJ2-2; tentative D call: TRBD1 (5 bases). The clonotype comes from a woman aged 18 to 35 in good health. CDR3 in amino acids: CSVEVGQGTGELFF. DNA for the CDR3: TGCAGCGTTGAAGTCGGCCAGGGCACCGGGGAGCTGTTTTTT.